One sample yielded the 26 T cell receptor beta chains listed below, sequenced in a study of OX40 agonist ivuxolimab in advanced cancers. The protocol was immunoSEQ multiplex PCR, while the TCRdb copy is restricted to in-frame clones and leaves out a portion. The data contain 20,000 to 30,000 clones, 76% of them singletons. The sample in question was CD4+ or CD8+ T cells sorted from blood, obtained in a trial of the OX40 agonist ivuxolimab. The receptor source for this set is an adult with an advanced solid tumor such as melanoma, head and neck, liver or kidney cancer.

By its share, this clone is medium-sized. V is TRBV6-1 and J is TRBJ1-2, with a weak D call TRBD1 (5 bases). The V end lost 2 bases, the J end lost 0 bases, and 13 bases lay between the germline ends. CDR1 MNHNS and CDR2 SASEGT come from the germline V gene. The CDR3 extends over 16 amino acids. Here the CDR3 DNA reads TGTGCCAGCAGTGAAACAAACAGGAAAGCTAACTATGGCTACACCTTC. This codes for CASSETNRKANYGYTF.

This clone was seen only once. The chain carries TRBV5-1 and TRBJ1-6; 10 bases match TRBD1. Germline trimming cut 0 bases from V and 7 bases from J; bases unmatched to any gene: 1. CDR3 size: 15 residues. The germline CDR1 and CDR2 sequences are SGHRS and YFSETQ. Here the CDR3 DNA reads TGCGCCAGCAGCTTGGCGGGACAGGGGAATTCACCCCTCCACTTT. Encoded protein: CASSLAGQGNSPLHF.

The CDR3 loop is CASSFSPGNTIYF. In nucleotides, the CDR3 is TGTGCCAGCAGCTTCAGTCCTGGAAACACCATATATTTT. The rearrangement uses TRBV6-5 and TRBJ1-3; D not certain. The CDR3 loop spans 13 amino acids. Trimming pared 6 bases from V and 2 bases from J, leaving 8 bases between. Germline V gene lookup returns CDR1 MNHEY and CDR2 SVGAGI.

V and J are TRBV14 and TRBJ1-2; no reliable D call. Germline CDR1 is SGHDN and CDR2 is FVKESK. The CDR3 totals 14 residues. Trimming took off 0 bases at V and 4 bases at J, with 9 bases between the two ends. The CDR3 nucleotides read TGTGCCAGCAGCCAAGACGGATATAGCTATGGCTACACCTTC. Translation: CASSQDGYSYGYTF.

A single count supports this clone. This chain uses TRBV4-2 with TRBJ1-1, with 8 bases lining up with TRBD1. CDR1 and CDR2 from the germline V gene are LGHNA and YNFKEQ. The CDR3 sequence is 13 residues long. The J segment lost 4 bases and the V segment lost 5 bases, leaving 3 bases of the junction unmatched. CDR3: CASSVDRGTEAFF. The CDR3 region has the DNA TGTGCCAGCAGCGTCGACAGGGGCACTGAAGCTTTCTTT.

This clone occurred once. This chain uses TRBV6-1 with TRBJ2-5, with TRBD2 matching over 7 bases. Germline V CDR1 and CDR2: MNHNS, SASEGT. CDR3 length: 18 residues. The V and J ends lost 4 bases and 3 bases, in that order; junction bases with no gene match: 17. Written as DNA, the CDR3 is TGTGCCAGCAGTGTGAGAGGGCGGGGGTTCGGTCAGGAAGAGACCCAGTACTTC. Translating gives CASSVRGRGFGQEETQYF.

This clone was detected only once. The rearrangement uses TRBV28 and TRBJ2-1, with D hard to call. CDR1 MDHEN and CDR2 SYDVKM come from the germline V gene. V lost 2 bases to trimming and J lost 8 bases, with 7 bases between them. This CDR3 contains 12 residues. The CDR3 region has the DNA TGTGCCAGCAGTTTACTTGGATATGAGCAGTTCTTC. Amino acid sequence: CASSLLGYEQFF.

This sequence joins TRBV7-2 and TRBJ1-2; no clear D gene. CDR3 length equals 13 residues. V dropped 5 bases and J dropped 6 bases, with 13 bases sitting between them. Germline CDR1 and CDR2: SGHTA and FQGNSA. The CDR3 sequence: CASSGRTSDGYTF. CDR3 nucleotides: TGTGCCAGCAGCGGCCGAACCTCCGATGGCTACACCTTC.

The V call is TRBV15, the J call TRBJ2-3; D gene unclear. Germline values: CDR1 LNHNV, CDR2 YYDKDF (reference sequence). This CDR3 comprises 16 residues. Trimming took off 2 bases at V and 0 bases at J, with 12 bases between the two ends. The CDR3 loop is CATSRPLVASTDTQYF. Written as DNA, the CDR3 is TGTGCCACCAGCAGACCCCTTGTGGCTAGCACAGATACGCAGTATTTT. Together with reference TRBV15 and TRBJ2-3, the CDR3 gives the full variable domain: DAMVIQNPRYQVTQFGKPVTLSCSQTLNHNVMYWYQQKSSQAPKLLFHYYDKDFNNEADTPDNFQSRRPNTSFCFLDIRSPGLGDTAMYLCATSRPLVASTDTQYFGPGTRLTVL.

The rearrangement joins TRBV6-5 to TRBJ2-1, with 8 positions matching TRBD2. This CDR3 is built from 14 residues. J gave up 0 bases and V 6 bases, and 1 base lay outside the gene matches. Germline V gives CDR1 MNHEY, CDR2 SVGAGI. CDR3 loop: CASRGLVSYNEQFF. DNA of the CDR3: TGTGCCAGCAGGGGACTAGTCTCCTACAATGAGCAGTTCTTC.

The rearrangement uses TRBV6-6 and TRBJ1-2; D might be TRBD1 (6 bases). CDR3 size: 14 residues. Germline CDR1 is MNHNY and CDR2 is SVGAGI (reference sequence). The V end lost 4 bases, the J end lost 2 bases, and 11 bases lay between the germline ends. The CDR3 loop is CASSSPTGNYGYTF. CDR3 in DNA: TGTGCCAGCAGTTCCCCCACAGGGAACTATGGCTACACCTTC.

This clone showed up just a few times. The chain links TRBV7-2 to TRBJ2-7; a weak D match, TRBD2 (7 bases). The CDR3 has 17 amino acids. Trimming removed 2 bases from V and 3 bases from J, with 20 bases in between. The germline V gene encodes CDR1 SGHTA and CDR2 FQGNSA. This chain's CDR3 is CASSLSVGRGTNYEQYF. DNA for the CDR3: TGTGCCAGCAGCTTATCCGTCGGGCGGGGGACAAACTACGAGCAGTACTTC.

The sample holds a few counts of this clone. V usage is TRBV5-6 and J usage is TRBJ2-5; possible D gene TRBD1, 5 bases. This CDR3 is 13 amino acids long. Germline V lookup: CDR1 SGHDT, CDR2 YYEEEE. The V end was cut by 3 bases, the J end by 4 bases, with 10 bases between. CDR3 loop: CASSSLTGETQYF. The DNA of the CDR3 is TGTGCCAGCAGCTCTTTAACAGGAGAGACCCAGTACTTC.

The chain couples TRBV5-1 to TRBJ1-1, with 7 bases lining up with TRBD1. The CDR3 is 13 residues long. From germline, CDR1 is SGHRS and CDR2 YFSETQ. The J segment lost 5 bases and the V segment lost 4 bases, leaving 5 bases of the junction unmatched. DNA of the CDR3: TGCGCCAGCAGCCCCAGGGGGGGGACTGAAGCTTTCTTT. Residues: CASSPRGGTEAFF.

The rearrangement links TRBV2 to TRBJ1-2; tentatively, D is TRBD1 (6 bases). Trimming shortened V by 6 bases and J by 6 bases, and 8 bases separated the two germline ends. Germline V CDR1 and CDR2: SNHLY, FYNNEI. CDR3 length: 11 residues. The DNA for the CDR3 is TGTGCCAGCAGGTACAGGGATGGCTACACCTTC. Encoded protein: CASRYRDGYTF.

On this clone itself: At one end, the junction sequence differs from germline, possibly due to a read error. The rearrangement uses TRBV5-1 and TRBJ1-1; D might be TRBD1 (5 bases). Looked up from germline, CDR1 is SGHRS and CDR2 is YFSETQ. The CDR3 length is 14 residues. CDR3 in amino acids: CASSLEVTITGKIF. Here the CDR3 DNA reads TGCGCCAGCAGCTTGGAAGTTACCATTACAGGAAAAATCTTT.

The chain is built from TRBV7-9 and TRBJ1-1; D remains ambiguous. The CDR3 loop spans 14 amino acids. V shed 8 bases and J shed 0 bases, with 13 bases lying between them. Looked up from germline, CDR1 is SEHNR and CDR2 is FQNEAQ (reference sequence). CDR3 loop: CASGSGYMNTEAFF. CDR3 sequence (DNA): TGTGCCAGCGGTTCGGGGTATATGAACACTGAAGCTTTCTTT.

DNA of the CDR3: TGCGCCAGCAGCCAATCGACGAACACTGAAGCTTTCTTT. This encodes CASSQSTNTEAFF. The chain has TRBV4-3 and TRBJ1-1; no clear D. This CDR3 region has 13 residues. Germline V gives CDR1 LGHNA, CDR2 YSLEER. Deletions cut 2 bases from V and 1 base from J, with 5 bases between.

The chain employs TRBV5-1 and TRBJ2-3, with 10 bases matching TRBD2. Trimming at V came to 4 bases and at J to 4 bases, leaving 3 bases not matched to a gene. Per the germline V gene, CDR1 is SGHRS and CDR2 is YFSETQ. CDR3 length: 14 residues. CDR3 in DNA: TGCGCCAGCAGCCTGAGCGGGGGGGCAGATACGCAGTATTTT. This sequence encodes CASSLSGGADTQYF. The full variable domain, its missing parts supplied by reference TRBV5-1 and TRBJ2-3, is KAGVTQTPRYLIKTRGQQVTLSCSPISGHRSVSWYQQTPGQGLQFLFEYFSETQRNKGNFPGRFSGRQFSNSRSEMNVSTLELGDSALYLCASSLSGGADTQYFGPGTRLTVL.

This chain uses TRBV5-6 with TRBJ2-7; D could derive from TRBD1 or TRBD2 (6 bases each). The CDR3 spans 16 residues. The ends were cut back, 4 bases at V and 2 bases at J, with 19 bases in the middle. Germline CDR1 is SGHDT and CDR2 is YYEEEE. CDR3 in amino acids: CASSQLGGKGPYEQYF. The CDR3, as DNA: TGTGCCAGCAGCCAGCTAGGGGGGAAGGGCCCCTACGAGCAGTACTTC.

The chain employs TRBV19 and TRBJ1-4, with D unclear. The germline V and J ends were trimmed by 8 bases and 4 bases, with 11 bases remaining between them. Per germline, CDR1 LNHDA and CDR2 SQIVND (reference sequence). The CDR3 consists of 13 residues. This CDR3 reads CASGWRLNEKLFF. CDR3 nucleotides: TGTGCCAGTGGGTGGAGGCTTAATGAAAAACTGTTTTTT.

The chain recombines TRBV6-1 with TRBJ2-5; D may be TRBD2 (7 bases). Matching the DNA end better, TRBJ2-7 makes the J call doubtful. The germline gives CDR1 MNHNS, CDR2 SASEGT. The CDR3 has 15 residues. Here the CDR3 reads CASRTLGGPPGEQYF. The DNA for the CDR3 is TGTGCCAGCAGGACCCTGGGGGGGCCACCTGGCGAGCAGTACTTC.

V usage is TRBV5-7 and J usage is TRBJ2-5; D is unresolved. TRBV5-7 counts as an open reading frame of uncertain function. V gave up 0 bases and J gave up 1 base, with 10 bases separating them. The CDR3 contains 15 residues. As DNA, the CDR3 is TGTGCCAGCAGCTTGGACCTAGTCACCCAAGAGACCCAGTACTTC. Protein sequence: CASSLDLVTQETQYF.

The chain combines TRBV5-1 with TRBJ1-5; the match to TRBD1 covers 7 bases. Germline trimming cut 0 bases from V and 1 base from J; bases unmatched to any gene: 7. The CDR3 extends over 17 amino acids. The germline V gene encodes CDR1 SGHRS and CDR2 YFSETQ. The CDR3 sequence: CASSLGQGGESNQPQHF. The CDR3 coding sequence is TGCGCCAGCAGCTTGGGACAGGGAGGGGAGAGCAATCAGCCCCAGCATTTT.

The chain recombines TRBV2 with TRBJ2-2; no clear D gene. Germline V lookup: CDR1 SNHLY, CDR2 FYNNEI. V lost 7 bases to trimming and J lost 7 bases, with 10 bases between them. This CDR3 contains 12 residues. The CDR3 DNA follows: TGTGCCAGCATAAGGGCCGGCGGGGAGCTGTTTTTT. Protein sequence: CASIRAGGELFF.

This chain uses TRBV7-3 with TRBJ1-1; D uncertain. Germline V gene sequence: CDR1 SGHTA, CDR2 FQGTGA. The V gene lost 0 bases and the J gene lost 0 bases, with 11 bases spanning the gap. The CDR3 consists of 16 residues. CDR3 in DNA: TGTGCCAGCAGCTTAACGGGGAGCACTATGAACACTGAAGCTTTCTTT. This translates into CASSLTGSTMNTEAFF.